Each of the 22 T cell receptor beta chains below was sequenced from the same sample in a study of control samples from healthy donors and cancer patients. Only in-frame clones appear in the TCRdb table, and some are missing; sequencing was by immunoSEQ multiplex PCR. The sample carries roughly 160,000 clones, approximately 94% recorded once. The material sequenced was PBMCs. The receptors were sampled from a man aged 55 to 70 with colorectal cancer.

This clone was picked up one time. V usage is TRBV9 and J usage is TRBJ2-1; 9 bases line up with TRBD1. The CDR3 totals 14 residues. Trimming cost V 0 bases and J 7 bases; bases outside gene matches: 2. Germline lookup yields CDR1 SGDLS and CDR2 YYNGEE. The CDR3 here is CASSVVTGGNEQFF. The CDR3 region has the DNA TGTGCCAGCAGCGTAGTGACAGGGGGGAATGAGCAGTTCTTC.

The genes are TRBV10-2 and TRBJ2-5; the D is unclear. Trimming took 0 bases from V and 5 from J, leaving 4 bases between them. Germline V gene lookup returns CDR1 WSHSY and CDR2 SAAADI. This CDR3 has 12 residues. The DNA for the CDR3 is TGCGCCAGCAGTGAGTCTGAGGAGACCCAGTACTTC. This gives the protein CASSESEETQYF.

The genes are TRBV10-3 and TRBJ1-1, with 7 bases matching TRBD1. In germline, CDR1 is ENHRY, CDR2 SYGVKD. The CDR3 runs 14 residues. Trimming removed 2 bases from V and 2 bases from J; junction bases left unmatched: 2. In DNA form, the CDR3 reads TGTGCCATCAGTGAGGGGGACAGTAACACTGAAGCTTTCTTT. Translation gives CAISEGDSNTEAFF.

The rearrangement uses TRBV19 and TRBJ1-6, with 7 nucleotides matching TRBD1. The CDR3 is 12 amino acids. V dropped 6 bases and J dropped 7; count of bases not matched to a gene: 0. Germline V lookup: CDR1 LNHDA, CDR2 SQIVND (reference sequence). This chain's CDR3 is CASRQGNSPLHF. DNA for the CDR3: TGTGCCAGTAGACAGGGGAATTCACCCCTCCACTTT.

This chain joins TRBV10-3 and TRBJ2-5; possible D gene TRBD2, 7 bases. Germline values: CDR1 ENHRY, CDR2 SYGVKD. Between the trimmed V and J ends, which lost 3 bases and 1 base, there was a span of 18 bases. The CDR3 has 17 residues. The CDR3 DNA reads as TGTGCCATCAGTGATGGGGGGGGGCGTACGACCCAAGAGACCCAGTACTTC. Translated, it gives CAISDGGGRTTQETQYF.

This clone has just one count. The rearrangement links TRBV27 to TRBJ1-2; 9 bases are a match to TRBD1. The V and J ends lost 4 bases and 6 bases, in that order; junction bases with no gene match: 3. Germline CDR1 is MNHEY and CDR2 is SMNVEV (reference sequence). This CDR3 has 13 amino acids. CDR3 protein: CASSSGTGHGYTF. The CDR3 nucleotides read TGTGCCAGCAGTTCCGGGACAGGGCATGGCTACACCTTC.

The genes are TRBV3-1 (or the pseudogene TRBV3-2) and TRBJ2-6; 8 nucleotides align to TRBD1. The CDR3 is made up of 20 amino acids. V was clipped by 0 bases and J by 2 bases; unmatched bases: 12. CDR1 is LGHDT and CDR2 is YNNKEL in the germline V gene (reference sequence). The CDR3 sequence: CASSQEGTGVSGAGANVLTF. The CDR3 DNA sequence: TGTGCCAGCAGCCAAGAAGGGACAGGTGTCTCGGGAGCTGGGGCCAACGTCCTGACTTTC.

This chain connects TRBV19 to TRBJ2-2; D is uncertain. Trimming removed 9 bases from V and 1 base from J, with 9 bases in between. Germline assignment: CDR1 LNHDA and CDR2 SQIVND (reference sequence). CDR3 length: 13 residues. The CDR3 sequence: CASDSGNTGELFF. The CDR3 DNA follows: TGTGCCAGCGACTCAGGGAACACCGGGGAGCTGTTTTTT.

This chain connects TRBV11-2 to TRBJ2-7, with D perhaps TRBD1 (6 bases). The CDR3 consists of 15 residues. The germline V and J ends were trimmed by 4 bases and 2 bases, with 15 bases remaining between them. Germline values: CDR1 SGHAT, CDR2 FQNNGV. CDR3 coding DNA: TGTGCCAGCAGCTGGCTACAGGGTGGGGCCTACGAGCAGTACTTC. Protein: CASSWLQGGAYEQYF.

The chain is built from TRBV6-5 and TRBJ2-3; maybe TRBD1 (6 bases). Germline CDR1 reads MNHEY; CDR2 reads SVGAGI. The CDR3 spans 13 residues. Trimming left V 8 bases short and J 0 bases short, with 9 bases between. The CDR3 bases are TGTGCCAGCGGAACAGGGAGCACAGATACGCAGTATTTT. Residues: CASGTGSTDTQYF.

This chain joins TRBV27 and TRBJ1-2; D is unresolved. There are 13 residues in the CDR3. Germline V lookup: CDR1 MNHEY, CDR2 SMNVEV (reference sequence). V gave up 6 bases and J gave up 2 bases, with 10 bases separating them. The CDR3 region is CASSRAGNYGYTF. CDR3 coding DNA: TGTGCCAGCAGCCGTGCTGGGAACTATGGCTACACCTTC.

This chain links TRBV7-2 with TRBJ1-5, with 9 bases that match TRBD1. The CDR3 length is 17 residues. Germline V gene lookup returns CDR1 SGHTA and CDR2 FQGNSA. V was pared by 1 base and J by 0 bases, with 4 bases of the junction left unmatched. In nucleotides, the CDR3 is TGTGCCAGCAGCTTAGTTGGGACAGGGCATAGCAATCAGCCCCAGCATTTT. This translates into CASSLVGTGHSNQPQHF.

This clone was observed a handful of times. The V gene is TRBV3-1 (or the pseudogene TRBV3-2), the J gene TRBJ2-7, with TRBD1 matching over 11 bases. Germline assignment: CDR1 LGHDT and CDR2 YNNKEL (reference sequence). CDR3 length: 17 residues. V dropped 2 bases and J dropped 2; count of bases not matched to a gene: 8. DNA of the CDR3: TGTGCCAGCAGCCAACTACGGACAGGGGGCGGACCCTACGAGCAGTACTTC. It translates to CASSQLRTGGGPYEQYF.

The V and J genes are TRBV7-2 and TRBJ2-7, with 10 bases fitting TRBD1. The CDR3 length is 16 residues. Germline loops: CDR1 SGHTA, CDR2 FQGNSA. J was trimmed by 0 bases and V by 8 bases; bases with no gene match: 10. The chain's CDR3 is CASSRRGTGASYEQYF. The CDR3 DNA reads as TGTGCCAGCTCCCGGAGGGGGACAGGGGCCTCCTACGAGCAGTACTTC.

In its sample, this clone was seen a few times. The chain joins TRBV5-1 to TRBJ1-2; 9 bases match TRBD1. V lost 0 bases to trimming and J lost 2 bases; unmatched junction nucleotides: 2. CDR3 length: 15 amino acids. Looked up from germline, CDR1 is SGHRS and CDR2 is YFSETQ. CDR3 bases: TGCGCCAGCAGCTTGGGACAGGGGGAAAACTATGGCTACACCTTC. It yields the protein CASSLGQGENYGYTF.

This clone was picked up one time. V and J are TRBV15 and TRBJ1-3; D not resolved. The CDR3 length is 18 residues. The germline CDR1 and CDR2 sequences are LNHNV and YYDKDF (reference sequence). V was cut by 1 base and J by 0 bases, with 16 bases left in between. The CDR3 nucleotides read TGTGCCACCAGCAGAGGTACCCGGGAGGGCTTCTCTGGAAACACCATATATTTT. Protein sequence: CATSRGTREGFSGNTIYF.

This chain joins TRBV27 and TRBJ1-1; 7 bases map to TRBD1. The ends lost 1 base at V and 1 base at J; junction bases unmatched: 6. From germline, CDR1 is MNHEY and CDR2 SMNVEV (reference sequence). CDR3 length: 16 residues. The CDR3 loop is CASSLLGGAGNTEAFF. CDR3 sequence (DNA): TGTGCCAGCAGTTTATTAGGGGGCGCGGGGAACACTGAAGCTTTCTTT.

This clone was seen just once. This chain joins TRBV18 and TRBJ2-3; D remains unclear. CDR1 is KGHSH and CDR2 is LQKENI in the germline V gene. The CDR3 is made up of 14 amino acids. The V gene lost 1 base and the J gene lost 2 bases, with 7 bases spanning the gap. This CDR3 is CASSPRRATDTQYF. CDR3 nucleotide sequence: TGTGCCAGCTCACCACGCCGGGCCACAGATACGCAGTATTTT.

The genes are TRBV18 and TRBJ2-6, with no clear D. The germline CDR1 and CDR2 sequences are KGHSH and LQKENI. V lost 3 bases to trimming and J lost 0 bases, with 6 bases between them. The CDR3 contains 15 residues. The chain's CDR3 is CASSPSRSGANVLTF. CDR3 bases: TGTGCCAGCTCACCCTCACGCTCTGGGGCCAACGTCCTGACTTTC. Full variable domain (rest looked up from reference TRBV18 and TRBJ2-6): NAGVMQNPRHLVRRRGQEARLRCSPMKGHSHVYWYRQLPEEGLKFMVYLQKENIIDESGMPKERFSAEFPKEGPSILRIQQVVRGDSAAYFCASSPSRSGANVLTFGAGSRLTVL.

This clone was seen just once. The V and J genes are TRBV4-1 and TRBJ1-2, with 10 bases fitting TRBD1. In germline, CDR1 is MGHRA, CDR2 YSYEKL. Trimming took 3 bases from V and 6 from J; bases not matched to a gene: 10. This CDR3 has 16 residues. The CDR3 here is CASSHSHPGTGDGYTF. The CDR3 DNA sequence: TGCGCCAGCAGCCACTCACATCCCGGGACAGGGGATGGCTACACCTTC.

V gene TRBV6-5 combines with J gene TRBJ1-1; D might be TRBD1 (5 bases). The germline V gene has CDR1 MNHEY and CDR2 SVGAGI. The CDR3 loop spans 14 amino acids. The V and J ends lost 6 bases and 5 bases respectively, with 16 bases between them. CDR3 loop: CASSEVRDGTEAFF. The DNA of the CDR3 is TGTGCCAGCAGCGAGGTTCGGGACGGAACTGAAGCTTTCTTT.

The chain combines TRBV2 with TRBJ1-1, with D unclear. From germline, CDR1 is SNHLY and CDR2 FYNNEI. There are 13 residues in the CDR3. Trimming removed 4 bases from V and 5 bases from J, with 11 bases in between. CDR3 coding DNA: TGTGCCAGCAGTGTGCAGGTGGGGACTGAAGCTTTCTTT. Protein: CASSVQVGTEAFF.